Below, 8 T cell receptor beta chains from the same sample are listed, as sequenced in a study of blood T cell repertoires in COVID-19. Sequencing was performed with immunoSEQ multiplex PCR; in TCRdb, only in-frame clones are kept and a portion is missing. Counted here are 230,000 or so clones, approximately 80% occurring once; the ten biggest clones make up 2% to 2.5%. The sequenced sample consisted of peripheral blood. The origin of the receptors is a man aged 35 to 55 who had recovered from COVID-19.

The chain combines TRBV29-1 with TRBJ1-1, with D possibly matching TRBD1 (6 bases). This CDR3 has 14 residues. Germline V gene lookup returns CDR1 SQVTM and CDR2 ANQGSEA. The V end lost 6 bases, the J end lost 4 bases, and 18 bases lay between the germline ends. The CDR3 loop is CSVQDRLRGTEAFF. DNA of the CDR3: TGCAGCGTACAGGACAGACTCCGGGGCACTGAAGCTTTCTTT.

The chain recombines TRBV11-2 with TRBJ2-1; tentative D call: TRBD2 (7 bases). Germline V gene sequence: CDR1 SGHAT, CDR2 FQNNGV. CDR3 length: 15 residues. V lost 2 bases to trimming and J lost 7 bases, with 15 bases between them. CDR3 nucleotide sequence: TGTGCCAGCAGCTTAAGGGGGGGGCCTTTGAATGAGCAGTTCTTC. Its translation: CASSLRGGPLNEQFF.

This clone was seen a few times. The V call is TRBV11-2, the J call TRBJ2-1, with 8 positions matching TRBD2. Looked up from germline, CDR1 is SGHAT and CDR2 is FQNNGV. This CDR3 comprises 18 residues. The ends lost 2 bases at V and 0 bases at J; junction bases unmatched: 9. The CDR3 here is CASSLRSPAGVSYNEQFF. CDR3 coding DNA: TGTGCCAGCAGCTTAAGATCCCCAGCGGGGGTCTCCTACAATGAGCAGTTCTTC.

The chain links TRBV5-4 to TRBJ2-3; 8 positions match TRBD2. The V gene's germline CDR1 is SGHNT and CDR2 YYREEE (reference sequence). The V segment lost 3 bases and the J segment 6 bases; nucleotides outside the gene matches: 12. The CDR3 extends over 16 amino acids. CDR3 sequence: CASSSGTRGFTDTQYF. CDR3 coding DNA: TGTGCCAGCAGCTCCGGGACTAGGGGGTTCACGGATACGCAGTATTTT.

This chain uses TRBV7-9 with TRBJ1-1; D gene unclear. Trimming took 5 bases from V and 4 from J, leaving 11 bases between them. Per germline, CDR1 SEHNR and CDR2 FQNEAQ (reference sequence). The CDR3 covers 13 residues. CDR3 amino acids: CASSRDTSTEAFF. CDR3 in DNA: TGTGCCAGCAGCAGAGACACCTCCACTGAAGCTTTCTTT.

The CDR3 sequence is CASSRLLSSPLHF. CDR3 nucleotide sequence: TGTGCCAGCAGTAGACTGCTTAGTTCACCCCTCCACTTT. J is TRBJ1-6 and V is TRBV14; no definite D call. This CDR3 region has 13 residues. Germline V CDR1 and CDR2: SGHDN, FVKESK. Trimming left V 6 bases short and J 9 bases short, with 12 bases between.

The genes are TRBV4-2 and TRBJ2-3; 12 bases match TRBD2. CDR1 and CDR2 (germline): LGHNA, YNFKEQ. The CDR3 covers 19 residues. After removal of 0 bases from V and 8 bases from J, the junction contained 15 bases not matched to a gene. The CDR3 sequence: CASSQEMTSGSAVFGTQYF. In DNA form, the CDR3 reads TGTGCCAGCAGCCAAGAAATGACTAGCGGGAGTGCTGTTTTCGGTACGCAGTATTTT.

The rearrangement uses TRBV3-1 (or the pseudogene TRBV3-2) and TRBJ1-5; D is perhaps TRBD1 (5 bases). The V gene's germline CDR1 is LGHDT and CDR2 YNNKEL (reference sequence). The CDR3 spans 13 residues. V lost 8 bases to trimming and J lost 4 bases, with 12 bases between them. CDR3 sequence reads: CASAGEGNQPQHF. The CDR3, as DNA: TGTGCCAGCGCCGGGGAGGGGAATCAGCCCCAGCATTTT.